A single sample is the source of the 7 T cell receptor beta chains below, sequenced in a study of human T cells and chemical hapten exposure. Someone pulled total RNA out of unfractionated whole blood. TCRdb reanalysed the 5' RACE reads using MiXCR and keeps one entry per CDR3 protein. The sample has around 82,000 distinct CDR3 sequences, approximately 8% seen once. The source is a male donor in good health.

This clonotype appeared many times. V and J are TRBV2 and TRBJ2-1, with a weak D call TRBD2 (6 bases). This CDR3 is 12 amino acids long. The germline V gene encodes CDR1 SNHLY and CDR2 FYNNEI. Between the trimmed V and J ends, which lost 3 bases and 15 bases, there was a span of 15 bases. The CDR3 loop reads CASSDGSLLRFF. Here the CDR3 DNA reads TGTGCCAGCAGTGACGGGAGCTTATTACGGTTCTTC.

This clonotype came up many times. The gene calls are TRBV4-2 and TRBJ2-4; 11 nucleotides align to TRBD1. With V trimmed by 3 bases and J by 7 bases, 5 bases remained unmatched. This CDR3 region has 15 residues. CDR1 and CDR2 from the germline V gene are LGHNA and YNFKEQ. The CDR3 protein is CASSQDRGPVNIQYF. CDR3 sequence (DNA): TGTGCCAGCAGCCAGGACAGGGGGCCCGTGAACATTCAGTACTTC.

The rearrangement links TRBV12-5 to TRBJ2-1, with unresolved D. Germline lookup yields CDR1 LGHNT and CDR2 FRNRAP. This CDR3 is built from 12 residues. Trimming removed 1 base from V and 5 bases from J, with 3 bases in between. The CDR3 DNA follows: TGTGCTAGTGGTTTGGATGACAATGAGCAGTTCTTC. This translates into CASGLDDNEQFF. Full variable domain (outside the CDR3, taken from reference TRBV12-5 and TRBJ2-1): DARVTQTPRHKVTEMGQEVTMRCQPILGHNTVFWYRQTMMQGLELLAYFRNRAPLDDSGMPKDRFSAEMPDATLATLKIQPSEPRDSAVYFCASGLDDNEQFFGPGTRLTVL.

In nucleotides, the CDR3 is TGTGCCAGCAGCTCGCGGACAGACCCCTATAATTCACCCCTCCACTTT. Protein: CASSSRTDPYNSPLHF. This chain uses TRBV5-5 with TRBJ1-6; tentatively, D is TRBD1 (6 bases). Germline CDR1 and CDR2: SGHKS and YYEKEE (reference sequence). This CDR3 is 16 amino acids long. V was clipped by 3 bases and J by 2 bases, with 12 bases between them. Looking up the rest from reference TRBV5-5 and TRBJ1-6 gives the full variable domain: DAGVTQSPTHLIKTRGQQVTLRCSPISGHKSVSWYQQVLGQGPQFIFQYYEKEERGRGNFPDRFSARQFPNYSSELNVNALLLGDSALYLCASSSRTDPYNSPLHFGNGTRLTVT.

This clonotype appeared many times. The V and J genes are TRBV14 and TRBJ2-1; no reliable D call. The CDR3 is 15 residues long. In germline, CDR1 is SGHDN, CDR2 FVKESK. V dropped 2 bases and J dropped 0 bases, with 8 bases sitting between them. CDR3 sequence reads: CASSQRASSYNEQFF. CDR3 DNA: TGTGCCAGCAGCCAAAGGGCTAGCTCCTACAATGAGCAGTTCTTC.

CDR3 sequence reads: CASSLRLGDSTYYEQYF. CDR3 DNA sequence: TGTGCCAGCAGCTTAAGATTGGGAGACAGTACATACTACGAGCAGTACTTC. This chain uses TRBV7-3 with TRBJ2-7; TRBD1 or TRBD2 may be the D gene (5 bases each). The CDR3 loop spans 17 amino acids. In germline, CDR1 is SGHTA, CDR2 FQGTGA. Trimming pared 1 base from V and 3 bases from J, leaving 19 bases between.

This clonotype was picked up many times. The V call is TRBV2, the J call TRBJ2-2, with a tentative D call TRBD2 (5 bases). The CDR3 loop spans 15 amino acids. V shed 7 bases and J shed 5 bases, with 17 bases lying between them. Germline lookup yields CDR1 SNHLY and CDR2 FYNNEI. CDR3 sequence reads: CASTARKSGTGELFF. CDR3 nucleotides: TGTGCCAGCACCGCGAGGAAGTCGGGAACCGGGGAGCTGTTTTTT.